This is a list of T cell receptor beta chains from one sample in a study of blood T cell repertoires in COVID-19. Repertoires were generated with immunoSEQ multiplex PCR, while TCRdb's copy carries only in-frame clones and drops some. The repertoire holds 65,000 to 95,000 clones, 84% seen once, with about a fifth in the top ten. The sample taken for sequencing was peripheral blood. These receptors were collected from a woman between 45 and 65 years old with acute or convalescent COVID-19. Both conserved end residues are part of each CDR3. Each record gives: clone size, J gene, D gene, CDR3 length, V gene, CDR3 DNA, CDR3 protein. A D gene is named only where the DNA matches it firmly. Clone size, where shown, is once, few, many, or a class for clones that have expanded.

abundance: .; j_gene: TRBJ2-1; d_gene: TRBD2; len: 17; v_gene: TRBV11-2; CDR3nt: TGTGCCAGCAGCTTAGATTATGGGACTAGCCTAATTAATGAGCAGTTCTTC; CDR3aa: CASSLDYGTSLINEQFF
abundance: .; j_gene: TRBJ2-2; d_gene: TRBD2; len: 14; v_gene: TRBV6-5; CDR3nt: TGTGCCAGCAGAAATAGCGGGAGTATTGGGGAGCTGTTTTTT; CDR3aa: CASRNSGSIGELFF
abundance: .; j_gene: TRBJ2-1; d_gene: TRBD2; len: 14; v_gene: TRBV5-1; CDR3nt: TGCGCCAGCACTACTAGCGGAGGGTACAATGAGCAGTTCTTC; CDR3aa: CASTTSGGYNEQFF
abundance: .; j_gene: TRBJ1-5; d_gene: TRBD1; len: 15; v_gene: TRBV2; CDR3nt: TGTGCCAGCAGTGGGGGACAGGCCGACAATCAGCCCCAGCATTTT; CDR3aa: CASSGGQADNQPQHF
abundance: once; j_gene: TRBJ2-4; d_gene: .; len: 13; v_gene: TRBV19; CDR3nt: TGTGCCAGTAGTATGTCGCTCGAGAACATTCAGTACTTC; CDR3aa: CASSMSLENIQYF
abundance: .; j_gene: TRBJ2-1; d_gene: TRBD1; len: 16; v_gene: TRBV12-5; CDR3nt: TGTGCTAGTGGTAGCCCCGGGACAGGGCTTTACAATGAGCAGTTCTTC; CDR3aa: CASGSPGTGLYNEQFF
abundance: .; j_gene: TRBJ1-2; d_gene: .; len: 15; v_gene: TRBV19; CDR3nt: TGTGCCAGTAGGCCGGAGACAGGTGGGACCTATGGCTACACCTTC; CDR3aa: CASRPETGGTYGYTF
abundance: .; j_gene: TRBJ2-5; d_gene: TRBD2; len: 15; v_gene: TRBV19; CDR3nt: TGTGCCAGTAGCCCTAGCGGGGGGGTCGGGGAGACCCAGTACTTC; CDR3aa: CASSPSGGVGETQYF
abundance: .; j_gene: TRBJ2-1; d_gene: TRBD1; len: 16; v_gene: TRBV7-9; CDR3nt: TGTGCCAGCAGCCCCCCCGGACAGGGGGTGAACAATGAGCAGTTCTTC; CDR3aa: CASSPPGQGVNNEQFF
abundance: .; j_gene: TRBJ1-1; d_gene: .; len: 13; v_gene: TRBV29-1; CDR3nt: TGCAGCGTTGAAGGGCAATTGAACACTGAAGCTTTCTTT; CDR3aa: CSVEGQLNTEAFF
abundance: .; j_gene: TRBJ2-7; d_gene: .; len: 14; v_gene: TRBV10-3; CDR3nt: TGTGCCATCAGCGCCCGGGACTTATCAAGCGAGCAGTACTTC; CDR3aa: CAISARDLSSEQYF
abundance: .; j_gene: TRBJ2-7; d_gene: .; len: 15; v_gene: TRBV28; CDR3nt: TGTGCCAGCAGTGTCCCCAGGGATATTCCCTACGAGCAGTACTTC; CDR3aa: CASSVPRDIPYEQYF
abundance: .; j_gene: TRBJ2-2; d_gene: .; len: 17; v_gene: TRBV20-1; CDR3nt: TGCAGTGCTAGTAATACCTTCGTCAGGGGATCGCCCGGGGAGCTGTTTTTT; CDR3aa: CSASNTFVRGSPGELFF
abundance: .; j_gene: TRBJ2-5; d_gene: TRBD1; len: 15; v_gene: TRBV5-6; CDR3nt: TGTGCCAGCAGCCGCCGGACAGGGCAATTGGAGACCCAGTACTTC; CDR3aa: CASSRRTGQLETQYF
abundance: .; j_gene: TRBJ2-7; d_gene: TRBD1; len: 14; v_gene: TRBV4-3; CDR3nt: TGCGCCAGCAGCCAAAGGACAGGTCGGTCCGAGCAGTACTTC; CDR3aa: CASSQRTGRSEQYF
abundance: .; j_gene: TRBJ2-2; d_gene: .; len: 15; v_gene: TRBV5-8; CDR3nt: TGTGCCAGCAGCGCGGGTTGGGCGGGCACCGGGGAGCTGTTTTTT; CDR3aa: CASSAGWAGTGELFF
abundance: .; j_gene: TRBJ2-5; d_gene: .; len: 13; v_gene: TRBV7-9; CDR3nt: TGTGCCAGCAGGTTCATCGGCCAAGAGACCCAGTACTTC; CDR3aa: CASRFIGQETQYF
abundance: .; j_gene: TRBJ1-5; d_gene: TRBD1; len: 15; v_gene: TRBV30; CDR3nt: TGTGCCTGGACTTTGCCAGGGACAGTCAATCAGCCCCAGCATTTT; CDR3aa: CAWTLPGTVNQPQHF
abundance: .; j_gene: TRBJ1-4; d_gene: TRBD1; len: 16; v_gene: TRBV28; CDR3nt: TGTGCCAGCAGTTTCCCCGGGACAGGGATCAATGAAAAACTGTTTTTT; CDR3aa: CASSFPGTGINEKLFF
abundance: .; j_gene: TRBJ1-2; d_gene: TRBD1; len: 13; v_gene: TRBV7-9; CDR3nt: TGTGCCAGCAGCGGCAGACAGGGGGATGGCTACACCTTC; CDR3aa: CASSGRQGDGYTF
abundance: .; j_gene: TRBJ2-4; d_gene: TRBD2; len: 19; v_gene: TRBV6-4; CDR3nt: TGTGCCCCGCCTCACCGGCAGACCGAAGCGGGAGAAACCAAAAACATTCAGTACTTC; CDR3aa: CAPPHRQTEAGETKNIQYF
abundance: .; j_gene: TRBJ1-3; d_gene: .; len: 19; v_gene: TRBV27; CDR3nt: TGTGCCAGCAGTTCCCCCCTACCGCCCGGCAGGGTAGCTGGAAACACCATATATTTT; CDR3aa: CASSSPLPPGRVAGNTIYF
abundance: .; j_gene: TRBJ2-5; d_gene: .; len: 17; v_gene: TRBV13; CDR3nt: TGTGCCAGCAGCTTAATTCAGGGGCCCAGGGCTCGGGAGACCCAGTACTTC; CDR3aa: CASSLIQGPRARETQYF
abundance: .; j_gene: TRBJ2-3; d_gene: .; len: 15; v_gene: TRBV11-1; CDR3nt: TGTGCCAGCAGCCCGAAGGGAGCTAGCACAGATACGCAGTATTTT; CDR3aa: CASSPKGASTDTQYF
abundance: .; j_gene: TRBJ2-3; d_gene: TRBD1; len: 14; v_gene: TRBV25-1; CDR3nt: TGTGCCAGCAGTTTTAACAGGGGGGCGGATACGCAGTATTTT; CDR3aa: CASSFNRGADTQYF